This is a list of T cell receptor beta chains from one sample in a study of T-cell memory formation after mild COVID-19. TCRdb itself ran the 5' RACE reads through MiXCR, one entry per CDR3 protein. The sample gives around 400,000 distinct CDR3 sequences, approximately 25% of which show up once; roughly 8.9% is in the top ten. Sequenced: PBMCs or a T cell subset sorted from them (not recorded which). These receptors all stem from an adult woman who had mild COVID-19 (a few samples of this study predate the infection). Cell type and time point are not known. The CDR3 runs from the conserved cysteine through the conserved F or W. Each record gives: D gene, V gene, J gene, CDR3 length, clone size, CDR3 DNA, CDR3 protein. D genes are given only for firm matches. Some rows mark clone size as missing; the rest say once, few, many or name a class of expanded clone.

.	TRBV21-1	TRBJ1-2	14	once	TGTGCCAGCAGCAAACAGGGGGCAGCGTATGGCTACACCTTC	CASSKQGAAYGYTF
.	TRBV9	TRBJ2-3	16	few	TGTGCCAGCAGCGGAACGGGACCCCCCAGGGCAGATACGCAGTATTTT	CASSGTGPPRADTQYF
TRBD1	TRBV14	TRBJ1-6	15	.	TGTGCCAGCAGCCGAGGTGGACAGGGCACTTCACCCCTCCACTTT	CASSRGGQGTSPLHF
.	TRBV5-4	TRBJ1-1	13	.	TGTGCCAGCAGCTTACGTCAGGGAGACCAAGCTTTCTTT	CASSLRQGDQAFF
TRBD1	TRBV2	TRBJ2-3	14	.	TGTGCCAGCAGTGAAAGGGGGCATGGAGATACGCAGTATTTT	CASSERGHGDTQYF
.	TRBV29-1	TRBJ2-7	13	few	TGCAGCGTTGAAATGGGCAGGTCCTACGAGCAGTACTTC	CSVEMGRSYEQYF
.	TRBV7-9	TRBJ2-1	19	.	TGTGCCAGCAGCTCGGACAGGGATCCAAGAGCGGGAGCCTACAATGAGCAGTTCTTC	CASSSDRDPRAGAYNEQFF
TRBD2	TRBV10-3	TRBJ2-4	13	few	TGTGCCATCAGTGACCGGGGGGAGGGCATTCAGTACTTC	CAISDRGEGIQYF
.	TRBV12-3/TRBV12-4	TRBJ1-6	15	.	TGTGCCAGCAGGGGAACCGGGACTGGTAATTCACCCCTCCACTTT	CASRGTGTGNSPLHF
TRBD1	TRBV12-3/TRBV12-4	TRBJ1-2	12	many	TGTGCCAGCAGACCAGGGGGATATGGCTACACCTTC	CASRPGGYGYTF
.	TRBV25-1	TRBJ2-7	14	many	TGTGCCAGCAGTGACAGGGGACCTTCCTACGAGCAGTACTTC	CASSDRGPSYEQYF
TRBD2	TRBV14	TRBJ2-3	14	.	TGTGCCAGCAGCCAACAGCGGGGGGGCAATACGCAGTATTTT	CASSQQRGGNTQYF
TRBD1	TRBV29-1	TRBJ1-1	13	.	TGCAGCGTAGAACAGGGGGCAAGCACTGAAGCTTTCTTT	CSVEQGASTEAFF
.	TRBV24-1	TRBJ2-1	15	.	TGTGCCACCAGTGATTTGTCCGGGGGGCGTAATGAGCAGTTCTTC	CATSDLSGGRNEQFF
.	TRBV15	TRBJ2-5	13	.	TGTGCCACCACGCGCAGCGGCCAAGAGACCCAGTACTTC	CATTRSGQETQYF
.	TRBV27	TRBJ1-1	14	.	TGTGCCAGCAGTTTAGTGGCAGGGGTCACTGAAGCTTTCTTT	CASSLVAGVTEAFF
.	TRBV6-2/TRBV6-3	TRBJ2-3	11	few	TGTGCCAGCAGTGACGAGGATACGCAGTATTTT	CASSDEDTQYF
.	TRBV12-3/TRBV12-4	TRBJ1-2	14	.	TGTGCCAGCAGCTACAGCCCTTCTAACTATGGCTACACCTTC	CASSYSPSNYGYTF
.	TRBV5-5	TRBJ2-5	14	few	TGTGCCAGCAGCTTGGGCGGCAGAACAGAGACCCAGTACTTC	CASSLGGRTETQYF
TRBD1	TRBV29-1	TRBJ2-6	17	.	TGCAGCGTTGGAGGGACAGGGAAGAGGTCTGGGGCCAACGTCCTGACTTTC	CSVGGTGKRSGANVLTF
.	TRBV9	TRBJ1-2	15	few	TGTGCCAGCAGCGGTGGACAGACGATCCCCTATGGCTACACCTTC	CASSGGQTIPYGYTF
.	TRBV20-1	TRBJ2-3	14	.	TGCAGTGCTAGAGATTGGGGGTACACAGATACGCAGTATTTT	CSARDWGYTDTQYF
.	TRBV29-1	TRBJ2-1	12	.	TGCAGCGTTCTGGAGGTGTCAATGGAGCAGTTCTTC	CSVLEVSMEQFF
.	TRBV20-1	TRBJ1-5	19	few	TGCAGTGCTAGAGATAACACCGTCGGGGTGCAGGGGATGGGTCAGCCCCAGCATTTT	CSARDNTVGVQGMGQPQHF
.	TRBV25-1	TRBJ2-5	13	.	TGTGCCAGCAGTGAGGGGAGCTGGGAGACCCAGTACTTC	CASSEGSWETQYF